Within the sample, the clone carrying this TCR beta chain is medium-sized. CDR3 length: 14 residues. V lost 6 bases and J lost 4, with 15 bases in between. TRBV12-4/TRBJ1-2 clonotypes were amplified with adaptor-ligated barcode primers. TCRdb analysed the multiplex PCR reads with MiXCR anew, one entry per CDR3 protein. The sample contains around 1,200 distinct CDR3 sequences, around 25% of which appear only once. The sequence was obtained from a female donor with breast cancer. The chain links TRBV12-3 or TRBV12-4 to TRBJ1-2, with a tentative D call TRBD1 (5 bases). The sequencing sample was made of naive CD4+ T cells sorted from blood. Described subset: naive CD4+ T cells, CD4+CD45RA+CD25-. Here the CDR3 reads CASSLSRQGYGYTF. The CDR3 region has the DNA TGTGCCAGCAGCCTAAGCAGGCAGGGCTATGGCTACACCTTC.